Shown below are 27 T cell receptor beta chains from a single sample sequenced in a study of blood T cell repertoires in COVID-19 (dated by TCRdb to 2020 to 2022). To prepare the library, the immunoSEQ multiplex PCR assay was applied. TCRdb's version of the immuneACCESS table is confined to in-frame rearrangements and falls short of the full clone set. An unresolved V gene accounts for under half of the shortfall where checked; the remainder is of unknown origin. A total of about 120,000 clones appear in this sample, 79% of them only once. The ten largest clones add up to 4% of the sample. The sequenced sample consisted of peripheral blood. Receptors originate from an elderly woman with acute or convalescent COVID-19.

The genes are TRBV18 and TRBJ2-2, with a weak D call TRBD2 (5 bases). With 8 bases removed from V and 0 bases from J, the gap between germline ends came to 16 bases. This CDR3 is built from 16 residues. Looked up from germline, CDR1 is KGHSH and CDR2 is LQKENI. The CDR3 DNA reads as TGTGCCAGCGCCGTCCGGGCCGGGGCGAACACCGGGGAGCTGTTTTTT. This gives the protein CASAVRAGANTGELFF.

On this clone itself: The sample holds other DNA sequences that translate to the same CDR3. This chain connects TRBV7-2 to TRBJ1-5, with D maybe TRBD1 (6 bases). Trimming took off 5 bases at V and 5 bases at J, with 13 bases between the two ends. Per the germline V gene, CDR1 is SGHTA and CDR2 is FQGNSA. The CDR3 totals 14 residues. CDR3 coding DNA: TGTGCCAGCAGCCCCTGGACAGCTGATCAGCCCCAGCATTTT. Amino acids: CASSPWTADQPQHF.

This clone was seen only a few times. This rearrangement joins TRBV6-5 to TRBJ2-3, with 7 bases aligning to TRBD1. This CDR3 has 14 amino acids. Losses at the gene ends were 0 bases for V and 5 bases for J; bases not matched to a gene: 2. Germline CDR1 MNHEY, CDR2 SVGAGI. Here the CDR3 DNA reads TGTGCCAGCAGTTACTCGAGGGGGCGAGATACGCAGTATTTT. This gives the protein CASSYSRGRDTQYF.

This clone showed up just a few times. Additional DNA sequences in this sample encode the identical CDR3. The chain is built from TRBV5-1 and TRBJ2-1, with 8 bases matching TRBD2. Per the germline V gene, CDR1 is SGHRS and CDR2 is YFSETQ. The junction had 1 base not matched to a gene; V was cut back by 0 bases and J by 2 bases. There are 15 residues in the CDR3. CDR3 bases: TGCGCCAGCAGCTTGGAACTAGCGGCCTACAATGAGCAGTTCTTC. It translates to CASSLELAAYNEQFF. Together with reference TRBV5-1 and TRBJ2-1, the CDR3 gives the full variable domain: KAGVTQTPRYLIKTRGQQVTLSCSPISGHRSVSWYQQTPGQGLQFLFEYFSETQRNKGNFPGRFSGRQFSNSRSEMNVSTLELGDSALYLCASSLELAAYNEQFFGPGTRLTVL.

This clone was recorded a few times. This rearrangement joins TRBV7-2 to TRBJ2-7; a weak D match, TRBD2 (7 bases). Trimming shortened V by 4 bases and J by 3 bases, and 19 bases separated the two germline ends. The germline V gene encodes CDR1 SGHTA and CDR2 FQGNSA. The CDR3 is made up of 16 amino acids. CDR3 sequence (DNA): TGTGCCAGCAGCTCTAGGGGGGGCCGGGCCAACTACGAGCAGTACTTC. This encodes CASSSRGGRANYEQYF.

This sequence joins TRBV28 and TRBJ2-1, with 9 bases matching TRBD2. Trimming removed 6 bases from V and 3 bases from J; junction bases left unmatched: 12. This CDR3 has 17 amino acids. Germline CDR1 MDHEN, CDR2 SYDVKM. CDR3 residues: CASRKTATSGLYNEQFF. The CDR3 DNA follows: TGTGCCAGCAGGAAAACGGCGACTAGCGGCCTCTACAATGAGCAGTTCTTC.

This clone was counted a single time. CDR3 amino acids: CASRFDRDLGTQYF. The CDR3 DNA reads TGTGCCAGCAGATTCGACAGGGACCTCGGGACCCAGTACTTC. This chain connects TRBV28 to TRBJ2-5; 7 nucleotides match TRBD1. J gave up 7 bases and V 6 bases, and 11 bases lay outside the gene matches. The germline V gene has CDR1 MDHEN and CDR2 SYDVKM. This CDR3 comprises 14 residues.

This rearrangement joins TRBV9 to TRBJ2-1; TRBD2 aligns across 8 bases. The CDR3 sequence is 15 residues long. The V and J ends lost 2 bases and 7 bases, in that order; junction bases with no gene match: 8. CDR1 is SGDLS, CDR2 YYNGEE, per germline. The DNA of the CDR3 is TGTGCCAGCAGCGTTCCGGGAGGGCCTCAAAATGAGCAGTTCTTC. This translates into CASSVPGGPQNEQFF.

The chain is built from TRBV27 and TRBJ2-1; 7 positions agree with TRBD1. V lost 5 bases to trimming and J lost 6 bases; unmatched junction nucleotides: 4. Germline assignment: CDR1 MNHEY and CDR2 SMNVEV (reference sequence). CDR3 length: 13 amino acids. The CDR3 protein is CASSLRDSNEQFF. The CDR3 DNA reads as TGTGCCAGCAGTCTTCGGGACAGCAATGAGCAGTTCTTC.

This clone was seen a few times. This specimen includes other DNA sequences encoding the same CDR3. The chain uses TRBV7-2 and TRBJ1-3, with TRBD1 matching 9 bases. The CDR3 sequence is 14 residues long. The V and J ends lost 5 bases and 5 bases, in that order; junction bases with no gene match: 4. Germline CDR1 and CDR2: SGHTA and FQGNSA. The CDR3 DNA reads TGTGCCAGCAGCCCCGGGACAGGGAGAAACACCATATATTTT. Its protein is CASSPGTGRNTIYF.

The V and J genes are TRBV5-1 and TRBJ2-1; TRBD2 aligns across 13 bases. This CDR3 region has 15 residues. CDR1 and CDR2 from the germline V gene are SGHRS and YFSETQ. The junction had 5 bases not matched to a gene; V was cut back by 4 bases and J by 7 bases. This CDR3 is CASSPGLAGVNEQFF. The DNA of the CDR3 is TGCGCCAGCAGCCCCGGACTAGCGGGGGTAAATGAGCAGTTCTTC.

The chain is built from TRBV18 and TRBJ2-1, with D maybe TRBD1 (5 bases). Germline CDR1 is KGHSH and CDR2 is LQKENI. The CDR3 contains 15 residues. The V end was cut by 6 bases, the J end by 2 bases, with 14 bases between. The CDR3 bases are TGTGCCAGCTCGGCAGCTCAGGGTCCCTACAATGAGCAGTTCTTC. Protein product: CASSAAQGPYNEQFF. Combining the CDR3 with reference TRBV18 and TRBJ2-1 gives the whole variable domain NAGVMQNPRHLVRRRGQEARLRCSPMKGHSHVYWYRQLPEEGLKFMVYLQKENIIDESGMPKERFSAEFPKEGPSILRIQQVVRGDSAAYFCASSAAQGPYNEQFFGPGTRLTVL.

This clone occurred once. The chain couples TRBV10-3 to TRBJ1-1, with D perhaps matching TRBD1 (6 bases). Trimming shortened V by 4 bases and J by 0 bases, and 12 bases separated the two germline ends. The CDR3 runs 15 residues. Germline V CDR1 and CDR2: ENHRY, SYGVKD. CDR3 bases: TGTGCCATCAGTGCCGGGACACTAGTGAACACTGAAGCTTTCTTT. This gives the protein CAISAGTLVNTEAFF.

This clone has a handful of counts. V gene TRBV10-2 combines with J gene TRBJ1-6; TRBD1 agrees at 9 bases. The J segment lost 9 bases and the V segment lost 5 bases, leaving 11 bases of the junction unmatched. The length of the CDR3 is 16 residues. Germline CDR1 is WSHSY and CDR2 is SAAADI. The CDR3 sequence: CASSPTDRGIISPLHF. The CDR3, as DNA: TGCGCCAGCAGTCCCACGGACAGGGGAATTATTTCACCCCTCCACTTT.

The chain joins TRBV7-2 to TRBJ1-5, with D possibly matching TRBD1 (6 bases). V shed 4 bases and J shed 3 bases, with 7 bases lying between them. Germline V gene data show CDR1 as SGHTA and CDR2 as FQGNSA. The CDR3 contains 13 residues. The CDR3 DNA is TGTGCCAGCAGCTCAGGGGACAATCAGCCCCAGCATTTT. It translates to CASSSGDNQPQHF.

This chain connects TRBV28 to TRBJ2-3, with 13 bases that match TRBD2. Germline CDR1 is MDHEN and CDR2 is SYDVKM. V trimming: 3 bases; J trimming: 4 bases; junction bases outside the gene matches: 1. The CDR3 loop spans 15 amino acids. The CDR3 DNA reads TGTGCCAGCAGTTTGACTAGCGGGAGGCCAGATACGCAGTATTTT. It specifies CASSLTSGRPDTQYF.

The chain has TRBV18 and TRBJ1-6, with 10 bases aligning to TRBD1. Losses at the gene ends were 3 bases for V and 4 bases for J; bases not matched to a gene: 0. The germline V gene encodes CDR1 KGHSH and CDR2 LQKENI. This CDR3 has 15 residues. The CDR3 DNA is TGTGCCAGCTCACCGGACAGGGGGTATAATTCACCCCTCCACTTT. Its translation: CASSPDRGYNSPLHF.

The chain recombines TRBV19 with TRBJ1-5; D possibly corresponds to TRBD1 (6 bases). V lost 7 bases and J lost 0, with 19 bases in between. The CDR3 has 17 residues. Germline V CDR1 and CDR2: LNHDA, SQIVND (reference sequence). CDR3 in amino acids: CASTPSPTGTSNQPQHF. The CDR3 DNA reads TGTGCCAGTACCCCATCGCCGACAGGTACTAGCAATCAGCCCCAGCATTTT.

This clone was found once. V gene TRBV28 combines with J gene TRBJ1-6, with TRBD1 identical over 7 bases. Losses at the gene ends were 5 bases for V and 12 bases for J; bases not matched to a gene: 13. In germline, CDR1 is MDHEN, CDR2 SYDVKM. This CDR3 spans 15 amino acids. Here the CDR3 reads CASSTGAVNALPLHF. The CDR3 region has the DNA TGTGCCAGCAGTACAGGGGCGGTTAATGCTCTACCCCTCCACTTT.

The chain has TRBV4-3 and TRBJ2-2; D gene unclear. This CDR3 region has 13 residues. Germline V gives CDR1 LGHNA, CDR2 YSLEER. V shed 0 bases and J shed 5 bases, with 4 bases lying between them. CDR3 amino acids: CASSQDYTGELFF. The CDR3 DNA follows: TGCGCCAGCAGCCAAGATTATACCGGGGAGCTGTTTTTT.

The J gene is TRBJ1-1, the V gene TRBV5-1, with no clear D. This CDR3 has 13 residues. Germline CDR1 and CDR2: SGHRS and YFSETQ. V was pared by 1 base and J by 1 base, with 5 bases between. CDR3 region: CASSLLSNTEAFF. For the CDR3, the DNA is TGCGCCAGCAGCTTGCTCTCGAACACTGAAGCTTTCTTT.

This clone was seen more than once but under ten times. Other nucleotide sequences in the sample specify the same CDR3. The rearrangement uses TRBV7-8 and TRBJ1-2, with 7 bases aligning to TRBD1. The CDR3 spans 13 residues. V shed 4 bases and J 7 bases; nucleotides not matched to a gene: 6. CDR1 and CDR2 from the germline V gene are SGHVS and FQNEAQ. CDR3 nucleotides: TGTGCCAGCAGCTCAGGGGGAGTAGGTGGCTACACCTTC. It translates to CASSSGGVGGYTF.

The chain couples TRBV4-2 to TRBJ2-3; 8 bases map to TRBD2. Germline V lookup: CDR1 LGHNA, CDR2 YNFKEQ. The length of the CDR3 is 17 residues. With 1 base clipped from V and 2 bases from J, the junction kept 8 bases outside the gene matches. The CDR3 sequence is CASSQGLLAEITDTQYF. The CDR3 bases are TGTGCCAGCAGCCAAGGGTTACTAGCGGAGATCACAGATACGCAGTATTTT.

The J gene is TRBJ1-2, the V gene TRBV6-5, with 8 bases aligning to TRBD1. After removal of 5 bases from V and 7 bases from J, the junction contained 6 bases not matched to a gene. The CDR3 has 13 residues. Looked up from germline, CDR1 is MNHEY and CDR2 is SVGAGI. The CDR3 nucleotides are TGTGCCAGCAGTAGGACAGGGCCGAGTGGCTACACCTTC. Its protein product is CASSRTGPSGYTF.

The chain's CDR3 is CASSSGTRPDTQYF. CDR3 nucleotide sequence: TGTGCCAGCAGCTCCGGGACTAGACCAGATACGCAGTATTTT. The chain has TRBV5-6 and TRBJ2-3; 8 positions agree with TRBD2. Per the germline V gene, CDR1 is SGHDT and CDR2 is YYEEEE. V lost 3 bases, J lost 4 bases, and 4 bases stayed unmatched. This CDR3 spans 14 amino acids. The variable domain in full, with the rest retrieved from reference TRBV5-6 and TRBJ2-3, is DAGVTQSPTHLIKTRGQQVTLRCSPKSGHDTVSWYQQALGQGPQFIFQYYEEEERQRGNFPDRFSGHQFPNYSSELNVNALLLGDSALYLCASSSGTRPDTQYFGPGTRLTVL.

The chain couples TRBV2 to TRBJ1-3; no clear D gene. The germline gives CDR1 SNHLY, CDR2 FYNNEI. V shed 7 bases and J shed 0 bases, with 7 bases lying between them. There are 13 residues in the CDR3. The CDR3 protein is CASTGISGNTIYF. CDR3 in DNA: TGTGCCAGCACCGGTATCTCTGGAAACACCATATATTTT.

This CDR3 reads CAWSGDRATEAFF. The CDR3 DNA is TGTGCCTGGAGTGGGGACAGAGCCACTGAAGCTTTCTTT. The chain joins TRBV30 to TRBJ1-1; TRBD1 aligns across 7 bases. The CDR3 has 13 residues. V trimming: 1 base; J trimming: 4 bases; junction bases outside the gene matches: 3. CDR1 is GTSNPN, CDR2 SVGIG, per germline (reference sequence).